This T cell receptor (beta chain) was sequenced for a study of tumor-infiltrating lymphocytes in primary liver carcinoma. In germline, CDR1 is ENHRY, CDR2 SYGVKD. This CDR3 comprises 11 residues. Germline DNA was also extracted, while the blood RNA originated from unsorted whole blood. This clonotype has ten or more counts. Germline and junction disagree at one end, which may indicate a read error. The investigators made TCR beta cDNA from about 500 ng total RNA, using a constant-region primer. Sequencing libraries for TCR beta derived from three nested multiplex PCR rounds that used slightly modified ARM-PCR. TRBV1-TRBV30 forward primers paired with a C-beta reverse primer drove the first two PCR rounds, roughly 10 cycles each. TCRdb reanalysed the multiplex PCR reads using MiXCR and keeps one entry per CDR3 protein. The top ten hold approximately 5.9% of the sample, which has 330,000 or so distinct CDR3 sequences, less than 70% seen once.

The sample comprised peripheral blood. The V call is TRBV10-3, the J call TRBJ2-3, with D tentatively TRBD1 or TRBD2 (5 bases each). This TCR derives from a man aged 40-49 years with primary liver carcinoma and hepatitis B virus infection. CDR3 residues: CAISGGSLRDF. In DNA, the CDR3 is TGTGCCATCAGTGGAGGGTCGCTCAGGGATTTT.